Sequencing of this T cell receptor beta chain was carried out in a study of neurological immune-mediated disorders. Study-level findings and limits: Neither clinical nor MRI features showed any association with the multiple sclerosis repertoire cluster, and the authors stated that larger cohorts are needed. Multiple sclerosis, the disease with the least TCR clonal expansion, fell below healthy controls, whereas HTLV-1-associated myelopathy showed the most.

Unsorted libraries were prepared from 2 million PBMCs that had been stored at -80 C. There are 15 residues in the CDR3. The germline V gene encodes CDR1 SGHKS and CDR2 YYEKEE (reference sequence). Germline trimming cut 0 bases from V and 7 bases from J; bases unmatched to any gene: 7. This clonotype appeared many times. Its matching antigen is unknown. A single record per CDR3 protein comes from TCRdb applying MiXCR to the 5' RACE reads. The data show about 78,000 distinct CDR3 sequences, 4% to 6% seen once. The sequence was obtained from a woman aged 25 to 45 with multiple sclerosis. Material: PBMCs. This rearrangement joins TRBV5-5 to TRBJ2-3; 8 bases align to TRBD1. The DNA of the CDR3 is TGTGCCAGCAGCTTGGTTTCTGGACAGGGAAATACGCAGTATTTT. It is translated as CASSLVSGQGNTQYF.